The 3 T cell receptor beta chains given below trace back to one sample, sequenced in a study of shared clonotypes between healthy human individuals. This table comes from immunoSEQ multiplex PCR, and its TCRdb copy is limited to in-frame clones, with some not included. The repertoire holds more than 850,000 clones, around three quarters seen once, with about 0.52% in the top ten. Source material: memory CD4+ T cells from PBMCs. Subset indicated: CD45RA-negative fraction. The receptors here all came from a young man in good health. Some clones in this sample may be carry-over from other donors' samples.

The J gene is TRBJ2-7, the V gene TRBV7-8; D unclear. This CDR3 has 17 amino acids. Trimming shortened V by 5 bases and J by 0 bases, and 20 bases separated the two germline ends. In germline, CDR1 is SGHVS, CDR2 FQNEAQ. The CDR3: CASSPKVGPLNSYEQYF. CDR3 DNA: TGTGCCAGCAGCCCAAAGGTCGGGCCCTTGAACTCCTACGAGCAGTACTTC. The full variable domain, completed using reference TRBV7-8 and TRBJ2-7, is GAGVSQSPRYKVAKRGQDVALRCDPISGHVSLFWYQQALGQGPEFLTYFQNEAQLDKSGLPSDRFFAERPEGSVSTLKIQRTQQEDSAVYLCASSPKVGPLNSYEQYFGPGTRLTVT.

This clone occurred once. The V gene is TRBV28, the J gene TRBJ2-4, with a possible D match to TRBD1 (7 bases). V lost 2 bases and J 2 bases, leaving 13 bases between the germline ends. The CDR3 loop spans 16 amino acids. Per the germline V gene, CDR1 is MDHEN and CDR2 is SYDVKM. The CDR3 is CASSLGAGGTKNIQYF. Here the CDR3 DNA reads TGTGCCAGCAGTTTAGGGGCAGGGGGGACCAAAAACATTCAGTACTTC.

This clone was picked up one time. This chain uses TRBV9 with TRBJ2-1, with no clear D. Germline CDR1 and CDR2: SGDLS and YYNGEE. Between the trimmed V and J ends, which lost 4 bases and 6 bases, there was a span of 11 bases. The CDR3 is made up of 13 amino acids. The CDR3, as DNA: TGTGCCAGCAGCCCGACTGTTCTCAATGAGCAGTTCTTC. Translating gives CASSPTVLNEQFF.